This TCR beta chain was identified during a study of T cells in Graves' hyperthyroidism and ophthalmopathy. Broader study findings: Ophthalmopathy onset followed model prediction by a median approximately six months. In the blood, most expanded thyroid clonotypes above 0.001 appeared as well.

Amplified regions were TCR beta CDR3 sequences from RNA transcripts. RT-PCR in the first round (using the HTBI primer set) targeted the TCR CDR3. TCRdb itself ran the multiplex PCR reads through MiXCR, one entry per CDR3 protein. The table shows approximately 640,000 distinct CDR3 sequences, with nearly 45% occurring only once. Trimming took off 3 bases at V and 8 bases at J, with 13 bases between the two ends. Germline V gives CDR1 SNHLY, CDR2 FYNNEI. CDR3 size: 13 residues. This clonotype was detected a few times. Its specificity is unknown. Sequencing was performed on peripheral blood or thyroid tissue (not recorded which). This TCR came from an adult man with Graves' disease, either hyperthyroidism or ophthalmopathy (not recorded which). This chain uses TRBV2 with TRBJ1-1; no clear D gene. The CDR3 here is CASSDLRVGEAFF. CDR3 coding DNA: TGTGCCAGCAGTGATTTAAGGGTTGGAGAAGCTTTCTTT.